A single T cell receptor beta chain is shown here with its context. Its recognized antigen is unknown. Base qualities are not recorded, but no much larger clone differs from it by a single base. The sample originates from a study of blood T cell repertoires in COVID-19 (dated by TCRdb to between 2020 and 2021). In terms of the full investigation: Samples from collaborators originated in the United States, Italy and Spain and spanned both the acute and convalescent phases of COVID-19. The prospective study material was composed of cDNA or gDNA derived from T cells, B-cell-depleted T cells, or PBMCs. Deeply sampled blood TCRbeta repertoires from subjects exposed to, actively infected with, or recovered from COVID-19 were included in the dataset. A freely available public database, intended as a resource for researchers studying the immune response to SARS-CoV-2, is where the repertoires were released. The samples were drawn from the first 160 participants of the ongoing ImmuneRACE study and from 1,254 subjects provided by 6 global collaborators. Nearly every sample came with metadata listing a de-identified subject ID, COVID-19 status, age in years and sex. Where HLA class I and class II types were available, the types were taken from metadata supplied by the sample provider, not from assay-based typing.

Each collaborating institution followed its own protocols to collect whole blood in K2EDTA tubes. For TCRbeta analysis, collaborators shipped samples as frozen whole blood, isolated PBMCs, or DNA extracted from either of those sample types. The paper as a whole reports these results and caveats: How much clinical and demographic metadata was included differed by source and by participant, and the metadata was provided uncurated.

Reading the germline V gene gives CDR1 SGHDT and CDR2 YYEEEE. V was cut back by 1 base and J by 0 bases, leaving a gap of 18 bases between them. The CDR3 runs 18 residues from the cysteine to the phenylalanine. The sequence is cut down to CDR3 DNA, 54 bases in frame from base 1. TCRbeta CDR3 regions were amplified from genomic DNA using the immunoSEQ Assay, a bias-controlled multiplex PCR. The authors' analysis ran thus. Nucleated cell counts per sample were estimated from amplification of reference gene primers within the assay. To quantify the absolute abundance of each unique TCRbeta CDR3 rearrangement, sequence reads were collapsed and filtered. For each sample, productive Simpson clonality was calculated as the square root of Simpson's diversity index across productive rearrangements. As stored in TCRdb, this immuneACCESS dataset retains in-frame rearrangements with V and J assigned. A fraction of the clones does not appear; measured against another copy, unresolved V genes explain less than half of the discrepancy, and the remainder lacks a known reason. Clone size and the V and J calls come from that table; the DNA yielded D and trimming. The sample yields some 110,000 clones; roughly 80% were counted once. The ten largest clones add up to roughly 6.2% of the sample.

The sequenced sample consisted of peripheral blood. The chain is assembled from TRBV5-6 and TRBJ2-3; a tentative D match to TRBD2 spans 5 bases. The TCR originated in a man in his 70s with acute or convalescent COVID-19. The CDR3 loop reads CASSLTFSALTSTDTQYF. The DNA reads TGTGCCAGCAGCTTGACATTTAGCGCTCTTACTAGCACAGATACGCAGTATTTT. Full variable domain (CDR3 extended with the reference TRBV5-6 and TRBJ2-3 proteins): DAGVTQSPTHLIKTRGQQVTLRCSPKSGHDTVSWYQQALGQGPQFIFQYYEEEERQRGNFPDRFSGHQFPNYSSELNVNALLLGDSALYLCASSLTFSALTSTDTQYFGPGTRLTVL.